The clone carrying this TCR beta chain was observed once. Germline V gene lookup returns CDR1 MDHEN and CDR2 SYDVKM. The CDR3 totals 14 residues. V lost 2 bases and J lost 9, with 11 bases in between. Repertoires were generated with immunoSEQ multiplex PCR, while TCRdb's copy carries only in-frame clones and drops some. The sample shows 150,000 or so clones, roughly 89% of them seen only once. This sample was included in a study of blood T cell repertoires in COVID-19. The sample was peripheral blood. V gene TRBV28 combines with J gene TRBJ1-6, with D possibly being TRBD1 (6 bases). This clonotype was sampled from a man in his fifties with acute or convalescent COVID-19. The CDR3 bases are TGTGCCAGCAGTTTAGTACAGGGTTCTTCACCCCTCCACTTT. It translates to CASSLVQGSSPLHF.